Included here is one T cell receptor beta chain sequence, with context. Its antigen is undetermined. Germline lookup yields CDR1 SEHNR and CDR2 FQNEAQ (reference sequence). This CDR3 spans 17 amino acids. Trimming removed 2 bases from V and 4 bases from J; junction bases left unmatched: 10. Peripheral blood genomic DNA, not sorted cells or RNA, was the template. Rearranged V-D-J TRB sequences were amplified with a mixed TRB-A/B primer pool. MiXCR was run by TCRdb on the multiplex PCR reads, yielding one entry per CDR3 protein. The sample shows about 3,300 distinct CDR3 sequences, 45% of them seen only once. The source of the sample is a study of T cell repertoires in aging, cancer and after chemotherapy. Study as a whole: Donor ages fell into six groups from 30 or younger up to 70 or older. Paired samples before and after chemotherapy came from glioblastoma patients receiving temozolomide-based therapy.

Study-wide findings and caveats: Untreated cancer patients had significantly lower blood TCR diversity than age-matched healthy donors. The repertoire data cannot show anything about immunological memory following chemotherapy.

The rearrangement joins TRBV7-9 to TRBJ2-3; 9 nucleotides align to TRBD2. The TCR comes from a human donor with a solid tumor. Source material: blood. The CDR3 DNA sequence: TGTGCCAGCAGCTTACTCAGGGCTAGCGGGAAGGCAGATACGCAGTATTTT. Its protein is CASSLLRASGKADTQYF. Complete variable domain (other parts from reference TRBV7-9 and TRBJ2-3): DTGVSQNPRHKITKRGQNVTFRCDPISEHNRLYWYRQTLGQGPEFLTYFQNEAQLEKSRLLSDRFSAERPKGSFSTLEIQRTEQGDSAMYLCASSLLRASGKADTQYFGPGTRLTVL.